Sequencing of this T cell receptor beta chain was carried out in a study of Ad26.COV2.S vaccination and SARS-CoV-2 variants. Whole-study findings and limits: In vaccinated individuals, spike-specific CD8+ and CD4+ T cell responses reportedly displayed substantial breadth. Vaccinees and placebo recipients showed similar non-spike TCR breadth. Analyses of TCR breadth and depth may have underestimated total T cell responses.

Deletions cut 2 bases from V and 7 bases from J, with 15 bases between. This CDR3 is 15 amino acids long. CDR1 is MNHEY and CDR2 is SMNVEV in the germline V gene (reference sequence). A note on this clone: What it recognizes is unknown.

The table came from immunoSEQ multiplex PCR; TCRdb's copy has only in-frame clones and leaves some out. The profile shows about 350,000 clones, 90% to 95% of them singletons. The origin of this receptor is a human donor who had recovered from COVID-19. Sequencing was performed on peripheral blood, taken after recovery from COVID-19. The rearrangement uses TRBV27 and TRBJ2-1; perhaps D is TRBD1 or TRBD2 (7 bases each). CDR3 coding DNA: TGTGCCAGCAGTTTAAGGAGGGGGCGGGAGAATGAGCAGTTCTTC. Translated: CASSLRRGRENEQFF.